This TCR beta chain appears in the sequencing data of a study of T-cell reconstitution after alpha-beta-depleted transplantation in children. Unique molecular identifiers were incorporated when the TCRbeta library was constructed. One entry per CDR3 protein, called by TCRdb with MiXCR from the PCR reads. The sample lists about 980,000 distinct CDR3 sequences; about 30% were seen once. The CDR3 is made up of 16 amino acids. In germline, CDR1 is DFQATT, CDR2 SNEGSKA (reference sequence). Trimming left V 4 bases short and J 0 bases short, with 13 bases between. This clonotype was obtained from a boy less than two years old who had a stem cell transplant for SCID, so the T cells may come from the graft donor. The sample in question was PBMCs, mostly from graft donor cells, obtained 360 days after TCRalphabeta/CD19-depleted stem cell transplant. The chain uses TRBV20-1 and TRBJ2-6, with D possibly being TRBD1 (5 bases). The CDR3 loop reads CSANGRAPSGANVLTF. As DNA, the CDR3 is TGCAGTGCTAATGGCAGGGCGCCCTCTGGGGCCAACGTCCTGACTTTC.